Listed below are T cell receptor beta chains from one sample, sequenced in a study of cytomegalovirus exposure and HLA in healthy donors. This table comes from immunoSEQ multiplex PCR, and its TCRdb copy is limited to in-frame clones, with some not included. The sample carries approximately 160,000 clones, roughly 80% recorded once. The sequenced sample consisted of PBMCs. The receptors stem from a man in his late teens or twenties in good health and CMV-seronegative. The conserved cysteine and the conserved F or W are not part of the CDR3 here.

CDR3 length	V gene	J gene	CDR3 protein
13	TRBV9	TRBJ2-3	ASSVDGVSTDTQY
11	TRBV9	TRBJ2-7	ASSVAQSYEQY
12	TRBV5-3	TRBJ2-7	ARSLDDTSYEQY
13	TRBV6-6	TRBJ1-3	ATRPAGSSGNTIY
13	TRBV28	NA	ASSPAGGLSYEQY
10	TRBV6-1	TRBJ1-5	ASQYSNQPQH
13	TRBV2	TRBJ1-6	ASSPQGIGDSPLH
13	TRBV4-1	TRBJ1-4	ASSQAGQGSEKLF
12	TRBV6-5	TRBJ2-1	ASSRQGGYNEQF
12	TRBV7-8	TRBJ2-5	ASSRGGWQETQY
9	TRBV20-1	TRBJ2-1	SARQGYEQF
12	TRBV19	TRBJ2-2	ASLDRGRTGELF
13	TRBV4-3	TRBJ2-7	ASSPRQGPSYEQY
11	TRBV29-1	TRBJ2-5	SVERQTQETQY
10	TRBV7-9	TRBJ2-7	ASSPDYYEQY
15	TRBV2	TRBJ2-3	ASVLTGEWDSTDTQY
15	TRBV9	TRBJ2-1	ASSVAGGMGLYNEQF
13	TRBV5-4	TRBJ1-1	ASSPRQGVRAEAF
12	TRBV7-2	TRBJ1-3	ASSAQPSGNTIY
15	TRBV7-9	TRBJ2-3	ASSLRAPVEDTDTQY
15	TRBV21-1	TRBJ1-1	ASSKVGGAQLCGEAF
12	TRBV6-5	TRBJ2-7	ASSRGQGTYEQY
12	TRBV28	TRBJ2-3	ASAVRSSTDTQY
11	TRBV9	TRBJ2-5	ASSLGLEETQY
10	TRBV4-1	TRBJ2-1	ASSYRGDEQF